This T cell receptor (beta chain) was retrieved from a study of cytomegalovirus exposure and HLA in healthy donors. Overall study results and limits: The study listed around 150 cytomegalovirus-associated TCR beta chains. Most TCRs appeared rarely, but some public TCRs recurred in many donors.

Assay used: immunoSEQ multiplex PCR; TCRdb lists only in-frame clones, some missing. This table has some 120,000 clones, about nine tenths appearing once. With regard to this clone: Its specificity is unknown.

The CDR3 has 13 residues. Germline V lookup: CDR1 SGHNT, CDR2 YENEEA. V was pared by 0 bases and J by 3 bases, with 4 bases between. The V call is TRBV11-3, the J call TRBJ2-3; D call uncertain. The sample taken for sequencing was PBMCs. This sequence originates from a man aged 25-40 years in good health and CMV-seronegative. The DNA for the CDR3 is TGTGCCAGCAGCTTAGATCAAACAGATACGCAGTATTTT. It encodes CASSLDQTDTQYF.